This TCR beta chain was profiled in a study of cytotoxic CD8 clonotypes in ibrutinib-treated CLL. At the level of the study: Partial responses numbered about 25 and complete responses 2; after a median about 62 months, about 15 stayed remitted and 12 progressed.

Study-wide points: Clonality (at baseline) was higher than in age-matched healthy donors and tracked circulating CD8+ T-cell counts.

V was shortened by 1 base and J by 3 bases, with 4 bases between the two germline ends. The CDR3 contains 13 residues. CDR1 SGHDN and CDR2 FVKESK come from the germline V gene. In regard to this clone: Its antigen is undetermined.

Clones were read by immunoSEQ multiplex PCR, and TCRdb kept only the in-frame ones, dropping some. The table has roughly 100,000 clones, around four fifths seen once. This material consisted of PBMCs, taken after 12 months of ibrutinib treatment. The chain joins TRBV14 to TRBJ1-5; the D is unclear. The clonotype comes from a human donor with chronic lymphocytic leukemia. The CDR3 nucleotides read TGTGCCAGCAGCCAAGCCTTCAATCAGCCCCAGCATTTT. This codes for CASSQAFNQPQHF.